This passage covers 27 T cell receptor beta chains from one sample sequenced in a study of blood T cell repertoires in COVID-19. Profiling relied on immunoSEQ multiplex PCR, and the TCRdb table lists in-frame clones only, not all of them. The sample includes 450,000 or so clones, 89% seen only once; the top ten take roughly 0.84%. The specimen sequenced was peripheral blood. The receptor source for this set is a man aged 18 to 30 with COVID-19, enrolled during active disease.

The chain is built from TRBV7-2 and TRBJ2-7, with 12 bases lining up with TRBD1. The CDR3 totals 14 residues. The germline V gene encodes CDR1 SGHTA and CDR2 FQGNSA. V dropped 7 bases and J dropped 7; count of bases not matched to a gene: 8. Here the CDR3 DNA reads TGTGCCAGCATGGGGACAGGGGGCCCGTTGGAGCAGTACTTC. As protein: CASMGTGGPLEQYF.

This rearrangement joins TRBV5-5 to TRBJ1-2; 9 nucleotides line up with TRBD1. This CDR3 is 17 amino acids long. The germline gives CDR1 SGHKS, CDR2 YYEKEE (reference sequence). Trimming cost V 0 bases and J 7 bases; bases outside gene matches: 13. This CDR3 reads CASSLELQGALSIGYTF. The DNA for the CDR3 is TGTGCCAGCAGCTTGGAATTACAGGGGGCGCTTTCAATTGGCTACACCTTC.

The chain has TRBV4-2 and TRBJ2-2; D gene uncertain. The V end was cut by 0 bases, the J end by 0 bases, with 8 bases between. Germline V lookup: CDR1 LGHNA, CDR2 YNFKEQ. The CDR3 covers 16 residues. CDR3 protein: CASSQETDTNTGELFF. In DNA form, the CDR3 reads TGTGCCAGCAGCCAAGAAACCGACACGAACACCGGGGAGCTGTTTTTT.

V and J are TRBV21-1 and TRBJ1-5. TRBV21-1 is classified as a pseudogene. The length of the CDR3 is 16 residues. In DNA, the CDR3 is TGTGCCAGCAGCAAAGTACGGGAGGAGGGGGATCAGCCCCAGCATTTT. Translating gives CASSKVREEGDQPQHF.

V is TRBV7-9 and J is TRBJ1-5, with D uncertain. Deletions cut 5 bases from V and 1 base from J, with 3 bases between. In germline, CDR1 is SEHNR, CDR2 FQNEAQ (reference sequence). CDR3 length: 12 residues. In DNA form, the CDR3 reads TGTGCCAGCAGCCAGAGCAATCAGCCCCAGCATTTT. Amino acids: CASSQSNQPQHF.

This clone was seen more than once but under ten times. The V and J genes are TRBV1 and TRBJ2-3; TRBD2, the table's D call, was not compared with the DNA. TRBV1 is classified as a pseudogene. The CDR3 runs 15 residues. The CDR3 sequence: CTSRTSGDSTDTQYF. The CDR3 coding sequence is TGCACCAGCAGGACTAGCGGGGACTCCACAGATACGCAGTATTTT.

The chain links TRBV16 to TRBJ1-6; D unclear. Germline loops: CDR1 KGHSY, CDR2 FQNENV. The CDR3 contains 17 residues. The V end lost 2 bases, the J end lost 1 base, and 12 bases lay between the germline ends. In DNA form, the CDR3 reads TGTGCCAGCAGCCAAATGTCCATCAGTTCCTATAATTCACCCCTCCACTTT. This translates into CASSQMSISSYNSPLHF. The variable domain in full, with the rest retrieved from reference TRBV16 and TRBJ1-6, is GEEVAQTPKHLVRGEGQKAKLYCAPIKGHSYVFWYQQVLKNEFKFLISFQNENVFDETGMPKERFSAKCLPNSPCSLEIQATKLEDSAVYFCASSQMSISSYNSPLHFGNGTRLTVT.

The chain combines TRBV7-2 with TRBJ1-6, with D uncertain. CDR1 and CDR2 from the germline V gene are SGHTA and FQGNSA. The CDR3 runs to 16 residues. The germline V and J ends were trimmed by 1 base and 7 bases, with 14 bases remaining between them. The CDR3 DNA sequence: TGTGCCAGCAGCTTAGTGTTCGGTCTACCCAATTCACCCCTCCACTTT. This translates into CASSLVFGLPNSPLHF.

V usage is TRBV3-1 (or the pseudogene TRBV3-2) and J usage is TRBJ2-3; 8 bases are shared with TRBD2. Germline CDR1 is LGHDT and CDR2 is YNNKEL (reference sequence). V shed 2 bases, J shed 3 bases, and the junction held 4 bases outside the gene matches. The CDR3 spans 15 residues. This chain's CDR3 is CASSQLAGQTDTQYF. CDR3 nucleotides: TGTGCCAGCAGCCAACTAGCGGGTCAAACAGATACGCAGTATTTT.

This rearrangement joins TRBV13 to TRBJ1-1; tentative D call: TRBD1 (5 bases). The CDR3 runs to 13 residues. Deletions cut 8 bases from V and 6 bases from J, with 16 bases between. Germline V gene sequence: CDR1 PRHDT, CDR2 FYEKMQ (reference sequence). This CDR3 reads CASRSGGRAEAFF. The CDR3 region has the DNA TGTGCCAGCCGTTCTGGGGGGAGGGCTGAAGCTTTCTTT.

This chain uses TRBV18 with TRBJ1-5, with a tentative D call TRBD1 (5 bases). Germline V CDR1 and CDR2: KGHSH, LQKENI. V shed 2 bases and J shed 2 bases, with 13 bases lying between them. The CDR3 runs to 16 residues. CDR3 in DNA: TGTGCCAGCTCACCAAGTACAGGAACGGGCAATCAGCCCCAGCATTTT. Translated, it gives CASSPSTGTGNQPQHF.

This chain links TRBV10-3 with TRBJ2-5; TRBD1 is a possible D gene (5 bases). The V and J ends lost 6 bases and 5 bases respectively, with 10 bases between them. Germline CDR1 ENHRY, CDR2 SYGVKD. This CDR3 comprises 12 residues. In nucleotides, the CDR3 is TGTGCCATCAGCGCAGGGATGGAGACCCAGTACTTC. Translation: CAISAGMETQYF.

This CDR3 is CASSPSGRTADTQYF. CDR3 sequence (DNA): TGCGCCAGCAGCCCCAGCGGACGAACCGCAGATACGCAGTATTTT. This chain links TRBV5-1 with TRBJ2-3; D is possibly TRBD2 (5 bases). V lost 4 bases and J lost 4, with 16 bases in between. This CDR3 comprises 15 residues. CDR1 is SGHRS, CDR2 YFSETQ, per germline. Supplemented by reference TRBV5-1 and TRBJ2-3, the full variable domain reads KAGVTQTPRYLIKTRGQQVTLSCSPISGHRSVSWYQQTPGQGLQFLFEYFSETQRNKGNFPGRFSGRQFSNSRSEMNVSTLELGDSALYLCASSPSGRTADTQYFGPGTRLTVL.

The CDR3, as DNA: TGTGCCAGCAGCCAGGGGGTAAATGAAAAACTGTTTTTT. Translating it yields CASSQGVNEKLFF. The chain is built from TRBV6-5 and TRBJ1-4, with TRBD1 identical over 7 bases. The CDR3 is made up of 13 amino acids. Per the germline V gene, CDR1 is MNHEY and CDR2 is SVGAGI. Trimming removed 6 bases from V and 5 bases from J; junction bases left unmatched: 3.

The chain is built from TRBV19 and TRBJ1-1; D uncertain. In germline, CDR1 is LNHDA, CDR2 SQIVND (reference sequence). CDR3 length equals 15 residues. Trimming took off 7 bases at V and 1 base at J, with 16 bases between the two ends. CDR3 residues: CASIVSSPPNTEAFF. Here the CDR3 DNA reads TGTGCCAGTATAGTATCATCCCCCCCGAACACTGAAGCTTTCTTT.

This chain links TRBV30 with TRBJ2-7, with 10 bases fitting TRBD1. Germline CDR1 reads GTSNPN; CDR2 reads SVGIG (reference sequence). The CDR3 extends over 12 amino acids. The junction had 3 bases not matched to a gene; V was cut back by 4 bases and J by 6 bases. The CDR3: CAWTRDRGEQYF. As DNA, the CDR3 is TGTGCCTGGACCCGGGACAGGGGCGAGCAGTACTTC. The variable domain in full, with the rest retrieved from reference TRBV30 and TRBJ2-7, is SQTIHQWPATLVQPVGSPLSLECTVEGTSNPNLYWYRQAAGRGLQLLFYSVGIGQISSEVPQNLSASRPQDRQFILSSKKLLLSDSGFYLCAWTRDRGEQYFGPGTRLTVT.

Here the CDR3 reads CASSVPLRGAAEQYF. CDR3 nucleotides: TGTGCCAGCAGTGTTCCTTTACGGGGGGCGGCCGAGCAGTACTTC. The chain joins TRBV2 to TRBJ2-7; the D gene is possibly TRBD2 (7 bases). This CDR3 has 15 residues. Trimming cost V 4 bases and J 6 bases, with 19 bases left between them. CDR1 SNHLY and CDR2 FYNNEI come from the germline V gene. The full variable domain, in which reference TRBV2 and TRBJ2-7 provide the parts outside the CDR3, is EPEVTQTPSHQVTQMGQEVILRCVPISNHLYFYWYRQILGQKVEFLVSFYNNEISEKSEIFDDQFSVERPDGSNFTLKIRSTKLEDSAMYFCASSVPLRGAAEQYFGPGTRLTVT.

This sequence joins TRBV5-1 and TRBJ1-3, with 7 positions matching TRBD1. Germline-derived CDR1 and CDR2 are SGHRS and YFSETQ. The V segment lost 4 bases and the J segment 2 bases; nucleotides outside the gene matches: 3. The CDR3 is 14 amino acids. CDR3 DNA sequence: TGCGCCAGCAGCCGAGGACAGGCTGGAAACACCATATATTTT. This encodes CASSRGQAGNTIYF.

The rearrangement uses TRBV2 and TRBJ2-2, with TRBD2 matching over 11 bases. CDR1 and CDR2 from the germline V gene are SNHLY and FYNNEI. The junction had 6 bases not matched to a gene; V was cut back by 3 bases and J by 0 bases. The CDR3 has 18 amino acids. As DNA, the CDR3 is TGTGCCAGCAGTGAGAAGGTAGCGGGGGGGACGAACACCGGGGAGCTGTTTTTT. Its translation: CASSEKVAGGTNTGELFF.

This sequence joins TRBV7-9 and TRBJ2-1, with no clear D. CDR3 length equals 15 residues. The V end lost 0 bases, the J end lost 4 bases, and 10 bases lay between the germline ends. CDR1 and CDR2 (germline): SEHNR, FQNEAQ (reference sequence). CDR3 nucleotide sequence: TGTGCCAGCAGCTTAGCTGTGGCCCCATACAATGAGCAGTTCTTC. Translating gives CASSLAVAPYNEQFF.

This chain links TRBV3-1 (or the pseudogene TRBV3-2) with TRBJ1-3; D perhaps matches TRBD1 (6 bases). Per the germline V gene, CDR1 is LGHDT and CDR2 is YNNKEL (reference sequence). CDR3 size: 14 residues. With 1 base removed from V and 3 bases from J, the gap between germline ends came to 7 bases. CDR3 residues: CASSQAGHGNTIYF. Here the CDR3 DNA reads TGTGCCAGCAGCCAAGCGGGACATGGAAACACCATATATTTT.

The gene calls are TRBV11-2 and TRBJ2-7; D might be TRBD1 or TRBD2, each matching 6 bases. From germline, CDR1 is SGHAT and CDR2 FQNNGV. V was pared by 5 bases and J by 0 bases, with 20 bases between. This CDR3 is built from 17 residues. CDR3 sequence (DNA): TGTGCCAGCAGCGTAGGGGGAGCCGGGAGAAACTCCTACGAGCAGTACTTC. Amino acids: CASSVGGAGRNSYEQYF.

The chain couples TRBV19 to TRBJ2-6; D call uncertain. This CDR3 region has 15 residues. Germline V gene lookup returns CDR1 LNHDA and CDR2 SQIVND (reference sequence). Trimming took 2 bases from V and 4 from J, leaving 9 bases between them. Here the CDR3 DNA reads TGTGCCAGTAGTATAAGAGGAAGAGGGGCCAACGTCCTGACTTTC. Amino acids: CASSIRGRGANVLTF.

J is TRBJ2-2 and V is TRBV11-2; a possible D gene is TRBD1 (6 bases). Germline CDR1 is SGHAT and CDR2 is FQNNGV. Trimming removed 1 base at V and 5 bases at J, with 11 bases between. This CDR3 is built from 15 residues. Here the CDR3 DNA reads TGTGCCAGCAGCTTAGCAGGGGTGGGGACCGGGGAGCTGTTTTTT. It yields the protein CASSLAGVGTGELFF. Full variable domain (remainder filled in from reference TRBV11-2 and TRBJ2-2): EAGVAQSPRYKIIEKRQSVAFWCNPISGHATLYWYQQILGQGPKLLIQFQNNGVVDDSQLPKDRFSAERLKGVDSTLKIQPAKLEDSAVYLCASSLAGVGTGELFFGEGSRLTVL.

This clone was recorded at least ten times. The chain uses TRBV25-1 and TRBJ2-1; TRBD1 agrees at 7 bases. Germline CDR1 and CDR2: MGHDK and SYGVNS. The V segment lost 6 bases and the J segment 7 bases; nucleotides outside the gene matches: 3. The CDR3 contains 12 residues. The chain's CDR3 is CASRSGGNEQFF. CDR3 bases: TGTGCCAGCAGATCAGGGGGAAATGAGCAGTTCTTC.

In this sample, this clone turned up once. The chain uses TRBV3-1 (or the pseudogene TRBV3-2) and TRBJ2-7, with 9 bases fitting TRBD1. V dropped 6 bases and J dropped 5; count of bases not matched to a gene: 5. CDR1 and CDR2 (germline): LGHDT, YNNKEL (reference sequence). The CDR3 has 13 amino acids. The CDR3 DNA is TGTGCCAGCAGAAGGACAGGGGAGGACGAGCAGTACTTC. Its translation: CASRRTGEDEQYF.

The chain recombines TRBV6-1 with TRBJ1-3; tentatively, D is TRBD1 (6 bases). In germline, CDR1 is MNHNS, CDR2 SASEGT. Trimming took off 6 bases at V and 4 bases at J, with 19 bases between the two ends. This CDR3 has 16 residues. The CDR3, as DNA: TGTGCCAGCAGCGAAAATTTCGGGGGGCAAGGAAACACCATATATTTT. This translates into CASSENFGGQGNTIYF.